This note documents a single T cell receptor (beta chain) sequence. Its antigen is unidentified. Following culture for about ten days, CD4+ T cells were isolated. CDR3 length: 17 amino acids. Germline values: CDR1 SGHDT, CDR2 YYEEEE. Trimming cost V 4 bases and J 3 bases; bases outside gene matches: 12. The source of the sample is a study of vaccination effects on CD4 cells after COVID-19. Background on the study: ViraFEST used viral peptide pools to expand antigen-specific CD4+ T cells before sequencing. Wells containing roughly 1.8 million PBMC each were cultured with 10 IU/ml IL-2 and approximately 9.6 ug/ml peptides. Study conclusions and caveats: Convalescent patients were scarce in the study, and it lacked early post-infection timepoints. Clones induced by infection and by vaccine showed marked clonal contraction late after vaccination.

Profiling relied on immunoSEQ multiplex PCR, and the TCRdb table lists in-frame clones only, not all of them. The top ten clones hold approximately 2.9% of a sample with 40,000 or so clones, 65% to 80% of them seen once. V usage is TRBV5-6 and J usage is TRBJ2-4; 8 bases are shared with TRBD1. The receptor was isolated from a human donor who received a COVID-19 vaccine. Source: CD4+ T cells from PBMCs cultured without peptide, taken before COVID-19 vaccination. The DNA for the CDR3 is TGTGCCAGCAGCGGGATTAAGCAGGGGGCAGTCAAAAACATTCAGTACTTC. This encodes CASSGIKQGAVKNIQYF.